The T cell receptor beta chain described here comes from a study of cytomegalovirus exposure and HLA in healthy donors. Whole-study results and caveats: A list of 164 TCR beta chains associated with cytomegalovirus was given. A later analysis, which compared TCR beta chains of equal frequency, found the HLA-associated ones more clonally expanded. Reports indicated that the classifier achieved high specificity and sensitivity in diagnosing cytomegalovirus status.

Vbeta (60) and Jbeta (13) primers were used in the PCR. TCRdb's copy holds only in-frame clones and misses some; the assay was immunoSEQ multiplex PCR. The sample lists 85,000 to 130,000 clones, more than 65% occurring once. Looked up from germline, CDR1 is SGHKS and CDR2 is YYEKEE (reference sequence). The CDR3 runs to 14 residues. V was clipped by 0 bases and J by 6 bases, with 10 bases between them. In the case of this clone: Its antigen is not known.

Sequencing was performed on PBMCs. The chain links TRBV5-5 to TRBJ1-5, with D tentatively TRBD1 (5 bases). The receptor was derived from a woman between 50 and 59 years old in good health and CMV-seropositive. CDR3 sequence reads: CASSLAGVGQPQHF. In DNA, the CDR3 is TGTGCCAGCAGCTTGGCGGGGGTTGGTCAGCCCCAGCATTTT.